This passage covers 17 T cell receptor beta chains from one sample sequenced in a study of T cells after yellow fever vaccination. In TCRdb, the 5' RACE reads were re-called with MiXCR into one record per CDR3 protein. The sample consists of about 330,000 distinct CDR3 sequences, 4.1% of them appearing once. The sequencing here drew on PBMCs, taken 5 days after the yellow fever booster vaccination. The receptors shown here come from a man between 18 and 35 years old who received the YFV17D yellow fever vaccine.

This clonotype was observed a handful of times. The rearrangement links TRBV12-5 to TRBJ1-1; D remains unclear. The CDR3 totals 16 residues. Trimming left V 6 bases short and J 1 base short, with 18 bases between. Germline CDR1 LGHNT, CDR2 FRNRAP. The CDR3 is CASGNAPVAWNTEAFF. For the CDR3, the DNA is TGTGCTAGTGGCAACGCGCCGGTTGCTTGGAACACTGAAGCTTTCTTT.

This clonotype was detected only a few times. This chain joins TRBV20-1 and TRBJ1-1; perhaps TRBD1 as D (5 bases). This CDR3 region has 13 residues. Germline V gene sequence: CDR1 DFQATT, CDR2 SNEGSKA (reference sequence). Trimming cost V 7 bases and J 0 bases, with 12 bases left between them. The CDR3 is CSGVGALNTEAFF. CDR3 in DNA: TGCAGTGGGGTCGGGGCCTTGAACACTGAAGCTTTCTTT.

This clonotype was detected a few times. The CDR3 sequence is CASRRIEAFF. CDR3 sequence (DNA): TGTGCCAGCAGGCGAATTGAAGCTTTCTTT. This chain uses TRBV28 with TRBJ1-1, with D hard to call. V shed 6 bases and J shed 7 bases, with 6 bases lying between them. Germline V gives CDR1 MDHEN, CDR2 SYDVKM. The CDR3 has 10 residues.

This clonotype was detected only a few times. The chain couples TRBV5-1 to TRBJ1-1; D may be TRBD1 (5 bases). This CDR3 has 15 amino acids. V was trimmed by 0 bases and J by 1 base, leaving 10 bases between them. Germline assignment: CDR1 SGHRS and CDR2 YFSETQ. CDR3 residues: CASSLAGAGNTEAFF. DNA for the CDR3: TGCGCCAGCAGCTTGGCCGGGGCAGGGAACACTGAAGCTTTCTTT.

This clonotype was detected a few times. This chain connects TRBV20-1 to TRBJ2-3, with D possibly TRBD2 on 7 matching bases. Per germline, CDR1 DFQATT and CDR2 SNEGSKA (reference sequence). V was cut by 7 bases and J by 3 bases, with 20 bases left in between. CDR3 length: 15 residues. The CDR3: CSGATGRGRTDTQYF. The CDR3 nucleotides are TGCAGTGGGGCCACCGGGCGGGGGCGGACAGATACGCAGTATTTT.

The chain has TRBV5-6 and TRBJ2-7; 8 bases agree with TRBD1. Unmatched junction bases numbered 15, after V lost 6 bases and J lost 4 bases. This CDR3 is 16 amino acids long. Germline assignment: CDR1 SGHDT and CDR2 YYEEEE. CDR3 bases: TGTGCCAGCACCTCAACGACAGGGGAAGTGTTGTACGAGCAGTACTTC. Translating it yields CASTSTTGEVLYEQYF.

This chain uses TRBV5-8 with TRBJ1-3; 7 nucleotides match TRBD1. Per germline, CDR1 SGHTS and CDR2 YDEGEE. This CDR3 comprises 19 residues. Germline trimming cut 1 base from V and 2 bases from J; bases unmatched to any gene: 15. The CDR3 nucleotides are TGTGCCAGCAGCTTGACCGGGACAGAAACCCTAGGCCCTGGAAACACCATATATTTT. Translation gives CASSLTGTETLGPGNTIYF.

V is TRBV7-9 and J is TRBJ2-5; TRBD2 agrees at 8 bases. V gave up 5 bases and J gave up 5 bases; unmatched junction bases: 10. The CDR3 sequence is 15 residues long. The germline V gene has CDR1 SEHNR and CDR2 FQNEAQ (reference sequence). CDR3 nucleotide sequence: TGTGCCAGCAGCCCGCCGGGACTAGTACCGGAGACCCAGTACTTC. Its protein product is CASSPPGLVPETQYF. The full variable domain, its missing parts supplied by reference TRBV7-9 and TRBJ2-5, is DTGVSQNPRHKITKRGQNVTFRCDPISEHNRLYWYRQTLGQGPEFLTYFQNEAQLEKSRLLSDRFSAERPKGSFSTLEIQRTEQGDSAMYLCASSPPGLVPETQYFGPGTRLLVL.

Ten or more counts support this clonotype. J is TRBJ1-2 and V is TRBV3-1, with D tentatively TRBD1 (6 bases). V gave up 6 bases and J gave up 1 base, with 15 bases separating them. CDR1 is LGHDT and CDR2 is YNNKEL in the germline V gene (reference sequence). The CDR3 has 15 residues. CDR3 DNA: TGTGCCAGCAGTCGGACAGATCCGAATAACTATGGCTACACCTTC. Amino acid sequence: CASSRTDPNNYGYTF.

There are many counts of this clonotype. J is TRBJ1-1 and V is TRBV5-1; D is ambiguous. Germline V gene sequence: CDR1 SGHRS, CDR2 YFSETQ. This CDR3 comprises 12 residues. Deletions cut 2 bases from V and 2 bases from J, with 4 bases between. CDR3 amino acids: CASSLSNTEAFF. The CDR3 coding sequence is TGCGCCAGCAGCTTAAGTAACACTGAAGCTTTCTTT.

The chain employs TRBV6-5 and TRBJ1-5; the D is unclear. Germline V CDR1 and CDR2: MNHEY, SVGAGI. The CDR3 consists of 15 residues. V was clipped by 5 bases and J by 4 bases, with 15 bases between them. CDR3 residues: CASSADAGRNQPQHF. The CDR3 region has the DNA TGTGCCAGCAGTGCGGACGCCGGGAGGAATCAGCCCCAGCATTTT.

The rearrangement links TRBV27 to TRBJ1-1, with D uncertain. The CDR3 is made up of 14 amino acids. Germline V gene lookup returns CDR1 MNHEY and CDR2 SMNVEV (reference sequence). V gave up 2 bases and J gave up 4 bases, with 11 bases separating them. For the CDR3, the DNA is TGTGCCAGCAGTTTACGGGGTTTTGCCACTGAAGCTTTCTTT. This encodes CASSLRGFATEAFF.

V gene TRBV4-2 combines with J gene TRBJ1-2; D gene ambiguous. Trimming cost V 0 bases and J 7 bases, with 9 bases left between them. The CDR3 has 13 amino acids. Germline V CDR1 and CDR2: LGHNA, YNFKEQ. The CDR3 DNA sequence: TGTGCCAGCAGCCAAGATGAGGGCGGTGGCTACACCTTC. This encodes CASSQDEGGGYTF.

As DNA, the CDR3 is TGCGCCAGCAGCTTGGCAACAGGTCAAATGAACACTGAAGCTTTCTTT. This sequence encodes CASSLATGQMNTEAFF. V and J are TRBV5-1 and TRBJ1-1; D might be TRBD1 (5 bases). The CDR3 sequence is 16 residues long. The germline V gene has CDR1 SGHRS and CDR2 YFSETQ. Trimming stripped 0 bases from V and 0 bases from J, with 12 bases between.

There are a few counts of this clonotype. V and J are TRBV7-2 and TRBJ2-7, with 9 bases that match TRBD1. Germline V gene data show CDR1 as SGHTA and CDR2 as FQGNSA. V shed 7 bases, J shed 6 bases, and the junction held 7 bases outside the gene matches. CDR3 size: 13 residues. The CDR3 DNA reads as TGTGCCAGCACCACGACAGGGGGTCCCGAGCAGTACTTC. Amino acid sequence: CASTTTGGPEQYF.

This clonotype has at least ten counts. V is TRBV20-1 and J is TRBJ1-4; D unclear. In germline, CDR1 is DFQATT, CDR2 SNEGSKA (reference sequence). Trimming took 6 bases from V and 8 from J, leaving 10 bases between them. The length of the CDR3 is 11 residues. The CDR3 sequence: CSAEPGEKLFF. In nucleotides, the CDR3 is TGCAGTGCGGAGCCGGGAGAAAAACTGTTTTTT.

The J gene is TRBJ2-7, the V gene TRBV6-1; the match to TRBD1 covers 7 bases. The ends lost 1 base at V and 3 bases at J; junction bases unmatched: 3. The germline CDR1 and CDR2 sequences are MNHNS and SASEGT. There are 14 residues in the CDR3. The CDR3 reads CASSEGTGNYEQYV. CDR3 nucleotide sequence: TGTGCCAGCAGTGAAGGGACAGGAAACTACGAGCAGTACGTC.